A single sample gave rise to the 21 T cell receptor beta chains below, sequenced in a study of T cells in Graves' hyperthyroidism and ophthalmopathy. The source material, RNA transcripts, was used to amplify TCR beta CDR3 regions. When the TCR CDR3 underwent first-round RT-PCR, the HTBI primer set was used. TCRdb reprocessed the multiplex PCR reads with MiXCR, giving one entry per CDR3 protein. This table has under 550,000 distinct CDR3 sequences, approximately 20% appearing once. The sequencing sample was made of blood. The receptors were sampled from a man in his forties with Graves' ophthalmopathy.

DNA for the CDR3: TGTGCCAGCAGCCCAGAAGGGCCTAGGGACTACGAGCAGTACTTC. Translating it yields CASSPEGPRDYEQYF. This chain links TRBV7-9 with TRBJ2-7, with D hard to call. V lost 5 bases and J 3 bases, leaving 17 bases between the germline ends. CDR1 is SEHNR, CDR2 FQNEAQ, per germline (reference sequence). The CDR3 runs to 15 residues.

This clonotype showed up just a few times. The chain uses TRBV20-1 and TRBJ1-4, with D hard to call. There are 11 residues in the CDR3. Deletions cut 0 bases from V and 8 bases from J, with 4 bases between. The germline CDR1 and CDR2 sequences are DFQATT and SNEGSKA (reference sequence). The CDR3 DNA follows: TGCAGTGCTAGAGAAAAGGAAAAACTGTTTTTT. It yields the protein CSAREKEKLFF.

This clonotype was seen ten or more times. V and J are TRBV7-2 and TRBJ2-7, with 11 bases lining up with TRBD2. Per germline, CDR1 SGHTA and CDR2 FQGNSA. V lost 3 bases and J lost 6; bases outside the gene matches: 7. The CDR3 has 15 amino acids. This CDR3 reads CASSFRLAGLGEQYF. The DNA of the CDR3 is TGTGCCAGCAGCTTCCGACTAGCGGGGCTGGGCGAGCAGTACTTC.

This chain uses TRBV12-3 or TRBV12-4 with TRBJ1-5; TRBD1 matches at 7 bases. This CDR3 is built from 16 residues. J lost 0 bases, V lost 6 bases, and 8 bases had no gene match. This CDR3 is CASRYQGQVSNQPQHF. The CDR3 bases are TGTGCCAGCAGATATCAAGGACAGGTTAGCAATCAGCCCCAGCATTTT.

The chain couples TRBV14 to TRBJ2-2; D possibly corresponds to TRBD2 (6 bases). The CDR3 runs 14 residues. Germline-derived CDR1 and CDR2 are SGHDN and FVKESK. V lost 0 bases and J lost 7, with 9 bases in between. The CDR3 is CASSQDRLVGELFF. As DNA, the CDR3 is TGTGCCAGCAGCCAAGATCGACTAGTCGGGGAGCTGTTTTTT.

The chain is built from TRBV6-1 and TRBJ2-3, with TRBD1 matching over 11 bases. V was clipped by 4 bases and J by 5 bases; unmatched bases: 5. Germline-derived CDR1 and CDR2 are MNHNS and SASEGT. This CDR3 region has 15 residues. The CDR3 here is CASSGGTGGKDTQYF. The CDR3 bases are TGTGCCAGCAGTGGAGGGACAGGGGGTAAAGATACGCAGTATTTT.

This clonotype has a count of ten or more. The chain uses TRBV28 and TRBJ2-7; TRBD1 agrees at 10 bases. There are 18 residues in the CDR3. CDR1 and CDR2 from the germline V gene are MDHEN and SYDVKM. Germline trimming cut 3 bases from V and 3 bases from J; bases unmatched to any gene: 14. The CDR3 protein is CASSFGGLSGQGNYEQYF. Here the CDR3 DNA reads TGTGCCAGCAGTTTCGGCGGTCTGTCGGGACAGGGGAACTACGAGCAGTACTTC.

This sequence joins TRBV12-3 or TRBV12-4 and TRBJ2-5; D possibly corresponds to TRBD2 (5 bases). Trimming removed 7 bases at V and 5 bases at J, with 17 bases between. The length of the CDR3 is 14 residues. CDR3 amino acids: CASTFTRRGETQYF. The CDR3 coding sequence is TGTGCCAGCACTTTTACCAGACGAGGGGAGACCCAGTACTTC.

This CDR3 is CSVEAPGRDGYTF. CDR3 nucleotides: TGCAGCGTTGAAGCGCCTGGTAGGGACGGCTACACCTTC. The V and J genes are TRBV29-1 and TRBJ1-2, with D possibly TRBD1 on 5 matching bases. This CDR3 spans 13 amino acids. V lost 1 base and J lost 8, with 14 bases in between. Germline V gene data show CDR1 as SQVTM and CDR2 as ANQGSEA.

The sample holds many counts of this clonotype. The chain is built from TRBV7-2 and TRBJ2-5, with 8 bases fitting TRBD2. CDR3 length: 20 amino acids. The V gene end was trimmed by 4 bases and the J gene end by 3 bases; junction bases not matched to a gene: 22. CDR1 is SGHTA and CDR2 is FQGNSA in the germline V gene. The CDR3 spells CASSSRLKRERGGSKETQYF. The CDR3 nucleotides read TGTGCCAGCAGCTCACGTCTCAAGCGGGAGAGGGGGGGGTCCAAAGAGACCCAGTACTTC.

The chain uses TRBV7-2 and TRBJ2-7; D tentatively reads TRBD1 or TRBD2 (5 bases each). V was cut by 4 bases and J by 5 bases, with 15 bases left in between. The length of the CDR3 is 14 residues. CDR1 and CDR2 from the germline V gene are SGHTA and FQGNSA. CDR3 bases: TGTGCCAGCAGCTCCCAAGGGGAGTCCCACGAGCAGTACTTC. Encoded protein: CASSSQGESHEQYF. The whole variable domain, remainder taken from reference TRBV7-2 and TRBJ2-7, is GAGVSQSPSNKVTEKGKDVELRCDPISGHTALYWYRQSLGQGLEFLIYFQGNSAPDKSGLPSDRFSAERTGGSVSTLTIQRTQQEDSAVYLCASSSQGESHEQYFGPGTRLTVT.

This clonotype occurred many times. The chain is built from TRBV12-3 or TRBV12-4 and TRBJ1-1, with D perhaps TRBD1 (5 bases). The V end was cut by 3 bases, the J end by 6 bases, with 8 bases between. CDR3 length equals 12 residues. The CDR3 DNA follows: TGTGCCAGCAGTTTCGGAGGGGCTGAAGCTTTCTTT. This sequence encodes CASSFGGAEAFF.

This clonotype has a count of ten or more. The gene calls are TRBV30 and TRBJ2-1; 10 bases are a match to TRBD2. Germline assignment: CDR1 GTSNPN and CDR2 SVGIG (reference sequence). J was trimmed by 4 bases and V by 5 bases; bases with no gene match: 8. This CDR3 is 15 amino acids long. The DNA for the CDR3 is TGTGCCTGGGACCCTAGCGGGGGAGGATACAATGAGCAGTTCTTC. It translates to CAWDPSGGGYNEQFF.

This CDR3 reads CASSEERRRDTF. DNA of the CDR3: TGTGCCAGCAGTGAAGAGAGGCGTCGGGACACCTTC. The V gene is TRBV6-1, the J gene TRBJ1-2, with unresolved D. Germline CDR1 MNHNS, CDR2 SASEGT. V was clipped by 1 base and J by 12 bases, with 12 bases between them. The CDR3 contains 12 residues.

This clonotype occurred many times. DNA for the CDR3: TGCAGTGCTAGAGATTTGAGACAGGGGAACGGGGTAGACCAGTACTTC. It specifies CSARDLRQGNGVDQYF. The chain combines TRBV20-1 with TRBJ2-5, with TRBD1 identical over 8 bases. V lost 0 bases to trimming and J lost 10 bases; unmatched junction nucleotides: 16. This CDR3 has 16 amino acids. From germline, CDR1 is DFQATT and CDR2 SNEGSKA (reference sequence).

In regard to this clonotype: One end of the junction varies from germline; a read error may be responsible. This chain joins TRBV3-1 and TRBJ2-5; D gene uncertain. Germline V gene lookup returns CDR1 LGHDT and CDR2 YNNKEL (reference sequence). CDR3 size: 14 residues. The CDR3 DNA reads TGCGCCAGCAGCCCGGATCCTCGCCAAGAGACCCAGTACTTC. Translation: CASSPDPRQETQYF.

This clonotype appeared a few times. The V and J genes are TRBV5-1 and TRBJ1-4, with D possibly TRBD1 on 5 matching bases. Germline CDR1 and CDR2: SGHRS and YFSETQ. The CDR3 runs to 15 residues. Trimming shortened V by 0 bases and J by 8 bases, and 14 bases separated the two germline ends. CDR3 region: CASSLAPGLGEKLFF. The CDR3 bases are TGCGCCAGCAGCTTGGCGCCAGGGTTAGGGGAAAAACTGTTTTTT.

This chain connects TRBV28 to TRBJ2-1, with TRBD1 matching 7 bases. Germline CDR1 is MDHEN and CDR2 is SYDVKM. V shed 5 bases, J shed 7 bases, and the junction held 11 bases outside the gene matches. The CDR3 has 15 residues. This CDR3 reads CASSPPQTGVNEQFF. For the CDR3, the DNA is TGTGCCAGCAGTCCCCCTCAAACAGGGGTGAATGAGCAGTTCTTC.

The V and J genes are TRBV2 and TRBJ2-1; 8 nucleotides agree with TRBD2. CDR1 and CDR2 (germline): SNHLY, FYNNEI. This CDR3 spans 15 amino acids. The trim removed 3 bases at V and 7 bases at J, leaving 8 bases unmatched. The CDR3 region has the DNA TGTGCCAGCAGTGATATCCGGGGGGGCAGGAATGAGCAGTTCTTC. Translation gives CASSDIRGGRNEQFF. Full variable domain (rest looked up from reference TRBV2 and TRBJ2-1): EPEVTQTPSHQVTQMGQEVILRCVPISNHLYFYWYRQILGQKVEFLVSFYNNEISEKSEIFDDQFSVERPDGSNFTLKIRSTKLEDSAMYFCASSDIRGGRNEQFFGPGTRLTVL.

This clonotype has more than one count but fewer than ten. The chain is built from TRBV10-1 and TRBJ2-2; TRBD2 is a possible D gene (6 bases). The length of the CDR3 is 15 residues. Germline loops: CDR1 WNHNN, CDR2 SYGVQD (reference sequence). With 4 bases removed from V and 0 bases from J, the gap between germline ends came to 9 bases. For the CDR3, the DNA is TGCGCCAGCAGTGTGGGGGGACCGAACACCGGGGAGCTGTTTTTT. The encoded protein is CASSVGGPNTGELFF.

This clonotype showed up many times. The rearrangement uses TRBV7-3 and TRBJ2-1; either TRBD1 or TRBD2 may supply D (5 bases each). Germline V lookup: CDR1 SGHTA, CDR2 FQGTGA. The CDR3 has 14 amino acids. V lost 1 base, J lost 5 bases, and 9 bases lay in between. The CDR3 protein is CASSLSGTDNEQFF. Here the CDR3 DNA reads TGTGCCAGCAGCTTAAGTGGGACGGACAATGAGCAGTTCTTC.